Listed here is a single T cell receptor (beta chain). This sample was taken from a study of blood T cell repertoires in COVID-19. Across the whole study: The samples span acute and convalescent COVID-19 from the United States, Italy and Spain. Sources were T cells, B-cell-depleted T cells, or PBMCs; the material itself was cDNA or gDNA.

The CDR3 has 13 residues. CDR1 and CDR2 (germline): SGHRS, YFSETQ. J lost 6 bases, V lost 6 bases, and 5 bases had no gene match. In the authors' methods: Nucleated cell counts were estimated from reference gene primer amplification. Some clones are missing from TCRdb's copy, which holds only in-frame ones; the method was immunoSEQ multiplex PCR. That table supplies the V and J calls and clone size; D and trimming were determined from the DNA. The table has about 70,000 clones, approximately 80% seen once. The sequencing input was peripheral blood. The chain carries TRBV5-1 and TRBJ2-3; 9 bases map to TRBD2. The receptor comes from a woman aged 80 or over with acute or convalescent COVID-19. The CDR3 nucleotides read TGCGCCAGCACTAGCGGGGTATCCGATACGCAGTATTTT. Its protein is CASTSGVSDTQYF.